This TCR beta chain was identified in a study of CD8+ T cells in alopecia areata. Turning to the study itself: The authors grafted skin from roughly 6-12-month-old C3H/HeJ donors with spontaneous alopecia onto approximately 6-11-week-old female C3H/HeJ mice. Findings and caveats of the study: Clonality exceeded that of normal scalp in lesional scalp, most notably in alopecia totalis/universalis. Scalp sample data also include resident alphabeta T cells from normal skin.

Sequencing used cDNA as its template, made by extracting RNA and reverse transcribing it. Assay used: immunoSEQ multiplex PCR; TCRdb lists only in-frame clones, some missing. This sample includes 200,000 to 300,000 clones with no singletons; its ten biggest clones take up 1.2%. With regard to this clone: Its antigen is still unknown. Gene names and germline match the mouse. Within the sample, other DNA sequences also encode this same CDR3.

Pooled cells of cutaneous lymph node origin were sorted on CD4, CD8alpha, NKG2D, NKG2ACE and other markers. The clonotype was recovered from a C3H/HeJ mouse with alopecia areata. The strain bears MHC haplotype H2-k. Input material: CD4+ T cells sorted from a lymph node.

CDR3 in amino acids: CASSQDRGGYEQYF. CDR3 bases read: TGTGCCAGCAGCCAAGACAGGGGGGGATAT. The J gene is TRBJ2-7, the V gene TRBV5; D possibly uses TRBD1 or TRBD2 (7 bases each). The read comes to an end 4 residues before the CDR3 does, leaving the germline J gene to fill in the end. CDR1 and CDR2 (germline): LGHNA, YNLKQL (reference sequence). This CDR3 has 14 residues.